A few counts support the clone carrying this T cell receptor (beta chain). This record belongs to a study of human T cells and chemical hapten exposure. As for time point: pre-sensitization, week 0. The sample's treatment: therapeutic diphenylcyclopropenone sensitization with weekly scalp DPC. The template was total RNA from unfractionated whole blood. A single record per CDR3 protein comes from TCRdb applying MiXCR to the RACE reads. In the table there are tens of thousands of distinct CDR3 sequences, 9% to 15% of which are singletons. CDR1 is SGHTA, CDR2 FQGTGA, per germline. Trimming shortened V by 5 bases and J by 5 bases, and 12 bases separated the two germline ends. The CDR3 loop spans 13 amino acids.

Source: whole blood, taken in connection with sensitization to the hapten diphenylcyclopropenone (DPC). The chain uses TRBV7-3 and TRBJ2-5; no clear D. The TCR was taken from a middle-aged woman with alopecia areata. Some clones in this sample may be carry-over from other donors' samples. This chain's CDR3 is CASSVGSWETQYF. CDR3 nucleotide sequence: TGTGCCAGCAGCGTAGGGTCGTGGGAGACCCAGTACTTC.